Following are 4 T cell receptor beta chains from one sample sequenced in a study of blood T cell repertoires in COVID-19. This table comes from immunoSEQ multiplex PCR, and its TCRdb copy is limited to in-frame clones, with some not included. The sample holds about 81,000 clones, around nine tenths seen once. Sequencing used peripheral blood. The receptors come from a man in his 70s with active or convalescent COVID-19.

The chain joins TRBV4-3 to TRBJ1-3; D gene ambiguous. This CDR3 is built from 15 residues. Trimming pared 4 bases from V and 2 bases from J, leaving 12 bases between. CDR1 is LGHNA, CDR2 YSLEER, per germline. The CDR3, as DNA: TGCGCCAGCAGCCTAATTGGGAGTCCTGGAAACACCATATATTTT. Its translation: CASSLIGSPGNTIYF.

The chain uses TRBV6-5 and TRBJ1-5; 7 bases match TRBD1. This CDR3 is 15 amino acids long. Losses at the gene ends were 4 bases for V and 1 base for J; bases not matched to a gene: 4. Germline V lookup: CDR1 MNHEY, CDR2 SVGAGI. The CDR3 reads CASSSGTVSNQPQHF. The DNA of the CDR3 is TGTGCCAGCAGTTCCGGGACAGTAAGCAATCAGCCCCAGCATTTT.

The chain carries TRBV7-2 and TRBJ1-2; the D is unclear. The CDR3 runs to 14 residues. CDR1 is SGHTA, CDR2 FQGNSA, per germline. The V end lost 1 base, the J end lost 0 bases, and 6 bases lay between the germline ends. The CDR3 region is CASSLGLANYGYTF. The CDR3 DNA is TGTGCCAGCAGCTTAGGGTTAGCTAACTATGGCTACACCTTC.

CDR3: CACEQGAGQPQHF. The CDR3 DNA reads as TGTGCCTGCGAACAGGGGGCAGGACAGCCCCAGCATTTT. The rearrangement joins TRBV19 to TRBJ1-5, with 9 bases lining up with TRBD1. With 11 bases clipped from V and 7 bases from J, the junction kept 9 bases outside the gene matches. CDR3 size: 13 residues. CDR1 is LNHDA and CDR2 is SQIVND in the germline V gene (reference sequence). The variable domain in full, completed from reference TRBV19 and TRBJ1-5, reads DGGITQSPKYLFRKEGQNVTLSCEQNLNHDAMYWYRQDPGQGLRLIYYSQIVNDFQKGDIAEGYSVSREKKESFPLTVTSAQKNPTAFYLCACEQGAGQPQHFGDGTRLSIL.